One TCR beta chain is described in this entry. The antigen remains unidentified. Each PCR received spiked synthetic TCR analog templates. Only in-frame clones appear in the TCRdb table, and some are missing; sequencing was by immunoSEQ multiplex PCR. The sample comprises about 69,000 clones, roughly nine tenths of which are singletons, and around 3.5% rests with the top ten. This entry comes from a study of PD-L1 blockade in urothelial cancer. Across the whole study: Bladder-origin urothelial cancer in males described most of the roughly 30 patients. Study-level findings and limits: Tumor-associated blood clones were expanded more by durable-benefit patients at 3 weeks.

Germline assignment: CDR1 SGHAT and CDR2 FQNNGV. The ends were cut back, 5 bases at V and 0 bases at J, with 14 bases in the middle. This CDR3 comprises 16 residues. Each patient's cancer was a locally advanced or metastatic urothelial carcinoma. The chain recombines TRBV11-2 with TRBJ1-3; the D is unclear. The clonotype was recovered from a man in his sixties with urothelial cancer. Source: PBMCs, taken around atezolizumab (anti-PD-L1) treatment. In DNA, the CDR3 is TGTGCCAGCAGCCCCCTTTTACAGCTCTCTGGAAACACCATATATTTT. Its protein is CASSPLLQLSGNTIYF.